This T cell receptor (beta chain) was captured by sequencing in a study of Ad26.COV2.S vaccination and SARS-CoV-2 variants. CDR1 is LGHDT, CDR2 YNNKEL, per germline (reference sequence). CDR3 length equals 15 residues. V dropped 3 bases and J dropped 3; count of bases not matched to a gene: 6. The sample's treatment: about 20 received Ad26.COV2.S at low or high dose, single or two shots; 5 received placebo; per-sample allocation not given. After the first vaccine or placebo injection, samples were drawn on day 63. The repertoire was sequenced with immunoSEQ multiplex PCR; TCRdb's copy has only in-frame clones and lacks some. The sample carries roughly 300,000 clones, around 88% recorded once.

This sequence joins TRBV3-1 (or the pseudogene TRBV3-2) and TRBJ2-7; 9 bases match TRBD1. The TCR was taken from a person between 18 and 65 years old who received the Ad26.COV2.S COVID-19 vaccine or a placebo. The sequencing here drew on peripheral blood, taken in a trial of Ad26.COV2.S vaccine versus placebo. This CDR3 is CASSHRTGAVYEQYF. CDR3 nucleotides: TGTGCCAGCAGCCATCGGACAGGGGCGGTCTACGAGCAGTACTTC.